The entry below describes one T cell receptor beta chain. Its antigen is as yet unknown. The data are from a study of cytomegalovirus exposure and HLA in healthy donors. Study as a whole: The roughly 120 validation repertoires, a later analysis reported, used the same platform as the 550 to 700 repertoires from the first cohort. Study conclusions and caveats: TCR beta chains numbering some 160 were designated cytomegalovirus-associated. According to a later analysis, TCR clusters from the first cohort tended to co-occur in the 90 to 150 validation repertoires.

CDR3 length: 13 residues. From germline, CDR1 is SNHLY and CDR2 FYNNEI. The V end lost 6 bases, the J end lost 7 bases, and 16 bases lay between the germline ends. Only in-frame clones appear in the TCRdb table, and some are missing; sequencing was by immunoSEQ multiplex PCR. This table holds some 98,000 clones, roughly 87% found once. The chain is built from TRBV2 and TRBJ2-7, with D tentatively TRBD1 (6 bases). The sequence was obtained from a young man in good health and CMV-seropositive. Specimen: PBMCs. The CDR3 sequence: CASRPDSRLEQYF. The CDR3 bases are TGTGCCAGCAGACCGGACAGCCGCTTGGAGCAGTACTTC.